This T cell receptor (beta chain) is from a study of CD8 T cells in ankylosing spondylitis. By quantitative 5'-RACE with molecular barcodes, the TCR beta libraries were made. From the 5' RACE reads, TCRdb called clonotypes with MiXCR, one entry per CDR3 protein. The data show roughly 670,000 distinct CDR3 sequences, roughly 20% seen once. Whole-study findings and limits: Past studies reported some motif variants in reactive arthritis synovial fluid and blood. In ankylosing spondylitis patients, matched synovial fluid reportedly showed significant enrichment of disease-linked clones. Blood from ankylosing spondylitis patients appeared to carry a characteristic eight-variant TCR beta motif. Clones that were linked to disease were CD8+ and were relatively rare in peripheral blood.

The V gene lost 7 bases and the J gene lost 5 bases, with 20 bases spanning the gap. CDR1 is SNHLY, CDR2 FYNNEI, per germline. This CDR3 region has 15 residues. This clonotype has a single count. Its target is unknown. Sequenced sample: blood, either unsorted or a sorted T cell fraction (not recorded which). This clonotype was sampled from a male donor with ankylosing spondylitis. This chain links TRBV2 with TRBJ2-5; TRBD1 is a possible D gene (5 bases). The CDR3 sequence is CASIRMGQPGETQYF. CDR3 nucleotides: TGTGCCAGCATTCGAATGGGGCAGCCCGGTGAGACCCAGTACTTC.